This paragraph reports one T cell receptor beta chain. With 2 bases removed from V and 2 bases from J, the gap between germline ends came to 9 bases. From germline, CDR1 is SEHNR and CDR2 FQNEAQ (reference sequence). The CDR3 is 14 residues long. The data belong to a study of blood T cell repertoires in COVID-19. Study in general: Nucleic acid was either cDNA or gDNA, and it came from T cells, B-cell-depleted T cells, or PBMCs.

Source study methods: Reference gene primer amplification gave estimated nucleated cell counts. Data came from immunoSEQ multiplex PCR; TCRdb stores just in-frame clones and leaves some out. D and trimming were read from the DNA, whereas the V and J calls and clone size are those reported in that table. The sample records around 220,000 clones, around 91% being singletons. The origin of this receptor is a man aged 30 to 45 who had been exposed to COVID-19. Sequencing used PBMCs or T cells enriched from blood (not recorded which). The V call is TRBV7-9, the J call TRBJ1-2; the D gene is possibly TRBD1 (6 bases). CDR3 sequence: CASSLQQGNYGYTF. The CDR3 region has the DNA TGTGCCAGCAGCTTACAACAGGGCAACTATGGCTACACCTTC.